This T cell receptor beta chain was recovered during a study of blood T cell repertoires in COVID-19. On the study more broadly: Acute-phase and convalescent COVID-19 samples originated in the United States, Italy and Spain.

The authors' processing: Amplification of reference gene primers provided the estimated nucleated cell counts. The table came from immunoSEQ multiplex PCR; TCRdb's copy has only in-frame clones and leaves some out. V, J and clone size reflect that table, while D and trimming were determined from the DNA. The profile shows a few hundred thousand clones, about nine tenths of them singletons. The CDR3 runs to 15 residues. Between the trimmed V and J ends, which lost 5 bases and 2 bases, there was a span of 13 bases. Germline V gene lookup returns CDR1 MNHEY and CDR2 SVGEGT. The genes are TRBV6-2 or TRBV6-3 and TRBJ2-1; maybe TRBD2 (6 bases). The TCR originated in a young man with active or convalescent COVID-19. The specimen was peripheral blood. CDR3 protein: CASSARAGTYNEQFF. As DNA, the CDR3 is TGTGCCAGCAGTGCACGAGCGGGCACCTACAATGAGCAGTTCTTC.